This T cell receptor (beta chain) is from a study of technical replicates of blood from a few donors. Germline loops: CDR1 MRHNA, CDR2 SNTAGT. The CDR3 length is 16 residues. After removal of 6 bases from V and 4 bases from J, the junction contained 11 bases not matched to a gene. This table comes from immunoSEQ multiplex PCR, and its TCRdb copy is limited to in-frame clones, with some not included. This sample yields roughly 62,000 clones, of which less than 95% are seen a single time; about 2.9% belongs to the top ten. In its sample, this clone was seen a few times. The clonotype originates from a human donor in good health. Some clones in this sample may be carry-over from other donors' samples. This rearrangement joins TRBV6-4 to TRBJ2-3, with 9 bases aligning to TRBD1. Material: PBMCs. As DNA, the CDR3 is TGTGCCAGCAGCGCTCAGGGGACAGGGTCTCCAGATACGCAGTATTTT. It is translated as CASSAQGTGSPDTQYF.